A selection of T cell receptor beta chains follows, all from one sample in a study of type 1 regulatory T cells. For these receptors, no antigen is known. Via MiXCR, TCRdb re-called the reads, giving one row per CDR3 protein. The table lists approximately 72,000 distinct CDR3 sequences, 55% to 80% of them singletons. Sample: cultured T cells, either the whole culture or a sorted T cell fraction (not recorded which). The receptor source for this set is a human donor in good health. Each CDR3 is given with its conserved first and last residue. A D gene is named only where the DNA matches it firmly. A clone size is listed for some rows: how often the clone was seen (once, few, many), or a class if it is expanded.

j_call v_call d_call clone_size cdr3_nt cdr3_aa
TRBJ2-7 TRBV27 TRBD1 few TGTGCCAGCAGTCTCCGGGACAGGGGCGACGAGCAGTACTTC CASSLRDRGDEQYF
TRBJ2-7 TRBV5-6 . few TGTGCCAGCAGCTTGGTTCTGCCTGGGTGGGAGCAGTACTTC CASSLVLPGWEQYF
TRBJ2-1 TRBV12-3/TRBV12-4 TRBD2 . TGTGCCAGCAGTCACCGGGGACTAGCGGGAAACAATGAGCAGTTCTTC CASSHRGLAGNNEQFF
TRBJ2-7 TRBV25-1 . . TGTGCCAGCAGCGGGAGATTTGCCTACGAGCAGTACTTC CASSGRFAYEQYF
TRBJ2-1 TRBV9 . . TGTGCCAGCAGCGTAGCGTCTAGCTCTGACAATGAGCAGTTCTTC CASSVASSSDNEQFF
TRBJ2-7 TRBV5-1 . . TGCGCCAGCAGCTTAACAGGGGAGGGGCAGTACTTC CASSLTGEGQYF
TRBJ2-3 TRBV6-1 TRBD2 . TGTGCCAGCAGTGAAATAGGAGCGGGGCGCACAGATACGCAGTATTTT CASSEIGAGRTDTQYF
TRBJ2-1 TRBV7-2 TRBD2 . TGTGCCAGCAGCTTAGGGACTAGCGGGAGGTTTCAGTTCTTC CASSLGTSGRFQFF
TRBJ2-2 TRBV2 . once TGTGCCAGCAAAGCCCACTCTACCGGGGAGCTGTTTTTT CASKAHSTGELFF
TRBJ1-5 TRBV12-3/TRBV12-4 TRBD1 . TGTGCCAGCAGGCCAGGGACAGGGGATTGGCAGCCCCAGCATTTT CASRPGTGDWQPQHF
TRBJ2-1 TRBV7-8 TRBD2 . TGTGCCAGCAGCTTAGCGGTACTAGCGGGAGGGCCATACCATGAGCAGTTCTTC CASSLAVLAGGPYHEQFF
TRBJ1-1 TRBV12-3/TRBV12-4 . . TGTGCCAGCAGCTTTCGGGGAACAAACGCTGAAGCTTTCTTT CASSFRGTNAEAFF
TRBJ2-7 TRBV15 . . TGTGCCACCAGCAGAAGCCTGTGGACGGGATTTTCCTACGAGCAGTACTTC CATSRSLWTGFSYEQYF
TRBJ2-4 TRBV27 . . TGTGCCAGCAGTCCGGGGGGGGACAGCCTTTGGACCAAAAACATTCAGTACTTC CASSPGGDSLWTKNIQYF
TRBJ2-3 TRBV5-6 TRBD1 . TGTGCCAGCAGCTTGGCTCAGGGGGCAGATACGCAGTATTTT CASSLAQGADTQYF
TRBJ2-7 TRBV20-1 . . TGCAGTGTTGGACGGGGCCGTAACTACGAGCAGTACTTC CSVGRGRNYEQYF
TRBJ2-2 TRBV24-1 TRBD2 few TGTGCCACCAGTGATTCGGGGGAGGGACTGACCGGGGAGCTGTTTTTT CATSDSGEGLTGELFF
TRBJ1-5 TRBV24-1 . . TGTGCCACCAGTGATTTGGGGAGCCCCCAGCATTTT CATSDLGSPQHF
TRBJ2-6 TRBV29-1 . . TGCAGCGCCCTCTCTGGGGCCAACGTCCTGACTTTC CSALSGANVLTF
TRBJ1-1 TRBV4-1 . . TGCGCCAGCAGGGTTTTGACAGAGATGAACACTGAAGCTTTCTTT CASRVLTEMNTEAFF
TRBJ2-3 TRBV18 . few TGTGCCAGCGCACGGGACACTACCACAGATACGCAGTATTTT CASARDTTTDTQYF
TRBJ2-3 TRBV20-1 TRBD2 . TGCAGTGCTTACCGGAGGGAGGGCCTTGAAGATACGCAGTATTTT CSAYRREGLEDTQYF
TRBJ1-1 TRBV29-1 . . TGCAGCGTACAGGAACCTGCAGCTTTCTTT CSVQEPAAFF
TRBJ1-4 TRBV7-9 . few TGTGCCAGCTGCGAAAGCACAACTAATGAAAAACTGTTTTTT CASCESTTNEKLFF
TRBJ1-1 TRBV5-1 TRBD1 . TGCGCCAGCAGCTTGGGACAGGGCCCCCATGAAGCTTTCTTT CASSLGQGPHEAFF
TRBJ2-2 TRBV9 TRBD2 few TGTGCCAGCAGCGTAGGTGATAGCGGGAGAGCGAACACCGGGGAGCTGTTTTTT CASSVGDSGRANTGELFF
TRBJ1-4 TRBV12-3/TRBV12-4 . . TGTGCCAGCACCGTCGGACGGCTCAACGAGGAACTGTTTTTT CASTVGRLNEELFF
TRBJ2-7 TRBV11-2 TRBD1 many TGTGCCAGCAGCTTCGGACAGGGCCTCTACGAGCAGTACTTC CASSFGQGLYEQYF
TRBJ1-6 TRBV5-1 . . TGCGCCAGCAGCTTGGCCCCCAGGGGTGGCTCACCCCTCCACTTT CASSLAPRGGSPLHF
TRBJ2-3 TRBV7-2 . . TGTGCCAGCAGCTTAGGCAGGCACACAGATACGCAGTATTTT CASSLGRHTDTQYF
TRBJ2-7 TRBV7-3 TRBD2 . TGTGCCAGCAGCTCCGGGCTAGCGGGGCGTGGAGAGCAGTACTTC CASSSGLAGRGEQYF
TRBJ2-5 TRBV6-6 . few TGTGCCAGCAGTTCCCCGGGTTTACAAGAGACCCAGTACTTC CASSSPGLQETQYF
TRBJ2-5 TRBV12-3/TRBV12-4 TRBD1 . TGTGCCAGCAGTTTGGGGACAGTACAAGAGACCCAGTACTTC CASSLGTVQETQYF
TRBJ1-2 TRBV15 . . TGTGCCACCAGGGGAACGGGACCTGAAGGCTACACCTTC CATRGTGPEGYTF
TRBJ2-5 TRBV7-7 TRBD2 . TGTGCCAGCAGCAAGACTAGCTTAGGAGAGACCCAGTACTTC CASSKTSLGETQYF
TRBJ2-3 TRBV20-1 . . TGCAGTGCTAGGAACAGGGATGGTACAGATACGCAGTATTTT CSARNRDGTDTQYF
TRBJ1-4 TRBV20-1 TRBD1 few TGCAGTGCTAAGGACAGGGGGATTGAAAAACTGTTTTTT CSAKDRGIEKLFF
TRBJ1-1 TRBV6-1 . many TGTGCCAGCATTCACACGGTGAACACTGAAGCTTTCTTT CASIHTVNTEAFF
TRBJ1-3 TRBV12-3/TRBV12-4 TRBD1 . TGTGTCAGCAGTTTTGGGCAACAGGGGTCCGGAAACACCATATATTTT CVSSFGQQGSGNTIYF
TRBJ2-2 TRBV10-3 . . TGTGCCATCAGTGAGTCGCCGAACACCGGGGAGCTGTTTTTT CAISESPNTGELFF
TRBJ2-3 TRBV3-1 TRBD2 . TGTGCCAGCAGCCAAGGTGGCGGGAGAACGGCAGATACGCAGTATTTT CASSQGGGRTADTQYF
TRBJ1-5 TRBV18 . . TGTGCCAGCTCACCGAGGGGGTTGGGTCAGCCCCAGCATTTT CASSPRGLGQPQHF
TRBJ1-6 TRBV5-4 . few TGTGCCAGCAGCTTCGAGGGATATAATTCACCCCTCCACTTT CASSFEGYNSPLHF
TRBJ2-1 TRBV18 TRBD2 . TGTGCCAGCTCCCCCGGGACTAGAGACTACAATGAGCAGTTCTTC CASSPGTRDYNEQFF